The T cell receptor beta chain under discussion was sequenced for a study of cytomegalovirus exposure and HLA in healthy donors. For the study at large: There were fewer than 130 million unique TCR beta sequences, drawn from about 179 million T cells, in an earlier analysis.

The CDR3 sequence is 16 residues long. Trimming took 3 bases from V and 1 from J; bases not matched to a gene: 9. CDR1 and CDR2 from the germline V gene are MDHEN and SYDVKM. PCR employed 60 Vbeta and 13 Jbeta primers. The protocol was immunoSEQ multiplex PCR, while the TCRdb copy is restricted to in-frame clones and leaves out a portion. The sample holds over 85,000 clones; 76% are singletons and the top ten take around 15%. V is TRBV28 and J is TRBJ2-7, with TRBD2 matching 7 bases. The receptor was isolated from a man in his thirties or forties in good health and CMV-seropositive. Sequences were obtained from PBMCs. CDR3 sequence reads: CASSLASSGISYEQYF. CDR3 bases: TGTGCCAGCAGTTTGGCTTCTAGCGGTATTTCCTACGAGCAGTACTTC.